The 21 T cell receptor beta chains in this list originate from one sample, sequenced in a study of Graves' ophthalmopathy and Graves' hyperthyroidism. The authors amplified TCR beta CDR3 regions, and they did so from RNA transcripts for repertoire sequencing. The workflow started with a first-round RT-PCR run with HTBI primers and then moved on to a second-round multiplex PCR. TCRdb processed the multiplex PCR reads anew with MiXCR; each CDR3 protein has one entry. The sample lists more than 300,000 distinct CDR3 sequences; approximately 15% were seen once. The sequenced sample consisted of peripheral blood. The receptors here all came from a woman in her late teens or twenties with stable Graves' hyperthyroidism.

This clonotype was seen a handful of times. The CDR3 sequence: CASSEYPSQETQYF. CDR3 DNA: TGTGCCAGCAGTGAATACCCATCCCAAGAGACCCAGTACTTC. The chain links TRBV6-1 to TRBJ2-5; D is unclear. Germline V gene data show CDR1 as MNHNS and CDR2 as SASEGT. V shed 2 bases and J shed 1 base, with 8 bases lying between them. The CDR3 is made up of 14 amino acids.

This clonotype was seen a few times. The chain combines TRBV19 with TRBJ2-7, with TRBD1 matching over 10 bases. Per the germline V gene, CDR1 is LNHDA and CDR2 is SQIVND (reference sequence). V shed 4 bases and J 5 bases; nucleotides not matched to a gene: 5. The CDR3 contains 14 residues. The CDR3 nucleotides read TGTGCCAGTAGTAAAGGACAGGGGGGGGACGAGCAGTACTTC. It encodes CASSKGQGGDEQYF.

The sample holds a few counts of this clonotype. This chain links TRBV6-2 or TRBV6-3 with TRBJ2-2; 8 bases match TRBD2. V dropped 7 bases and J dropped 1; count of bases not matched to a gene: 8. The CDR3 totals 16 residues. CDR1 MNHEY and CDR2 SVGEGT come from the germline V gene. CDR3 residues: CASKAGALLNTGELFF. CDR3 DNA sequence: TGTGCCAGCAAAGCGGGGGCCCTCTTGAACACCGGGGAGCTGTTTTTT.

V is TRBV6-1 and J is TRBJ1-1; TRBD1 might be the D (6 bases). V was trimmed by 2 bases and J by 5 bases, leaving 12 bases between them. The CDR3 covers 14 residues. Germline V CDR1 and CDR2: MNHNS, SASEGT. This CDR3 is CASSEQGRGTEAFF. The DNA for the CDR3 is TGTGCCAGCAGTGAACAGGGGAGGGGGACTGAAGCTTTCTTT.

This clonotype was recorded many times. The V gene is TRBV7-2, the J gene TRBJ1-2, with D perhaps TRBD1 (6 bases). The CDR3 extends over 14 amino acids. CDR1 SGHTA and CDR2 FQGNSA come from the germline V gene. Trimming shortened V by 5 bases and J by 4 bases, and 14 bases separated the two germline ends. The CDR3 DNA follows: TGTGCCAGCAGCCCTAGCACAGGGCGCTATGGCTACACCTTC. This sequence encodes CASSPSTGRYGYTF.

This clonotype came up many times. This rearrangement joins TRBV6-4 to TRBJ1-5; possible D gene TRBD1, 5 bases. This CDR3 contains 17 residues. Germline CDR1 and CDR2: MRHNA and SNTAGT. V gave up 5 bases and J gave up 0 bases, with 17 bases separating them. CDR3 sequence: CASSPPGRGDSNQPQHF. In nucleotides, the CDR3 is TGTGCCAGCAGTCCTCCCGGACGGGGGGATAGCAATCAGCCCCAGCATTTT.

The rearrangement links TRBV9 to TRBJ1-2; D is undetermined. The V gene lost 4 bases and the J gene lost 4 bases, with 17 bases spanning the gap. The germline gives CDR1 SGDLS, CDR2 YYNGEE. The CDR3 runs 15 residues. In DNA, the CDR3 is TGTGCCAGCAGCTCCCCAGGACGGACCTTCTATGGCTACACCTTC. It yields the protein CASSSPGRTFYGYTF.

This clonotype showed up many times. The chain recombines TRBV6-1 with TRBJ1-2, with D unclear. Trimming left V 4 bases short and J 6 bases short, with 12 bases between. CDR3 length: 13 residues. Germline V CDR1 and CDR2: MNHNS, SASEGT. In DNA, the CDR3 is TGTGCCAGCAGTGTCCTACGGGATAATGGCTACACCTTC. Translating gives CASSVLRDNGYTF.

This clonotype has a handful of counts. The rearrangement uses TRBV7-9 and TRBJ2-5, with 7 bases matching TRBD1. The V segment lost 3 bases and the J segment 4 bases; nucleotides outside the gene matches: 2. The CDR3 has 13 residues. Germline lookup yields CDR1 SEHNR and CDR2 FQNEAQ (reference sequence). CDR3 sequence (DNA): TGTGCCAGCAGCTTGACAGGGATAGAGACCCAGTACTTC. It specifies CASSLTGIETQYF.

This clonotype has a count of ten or more. The CDR3 reads CSASRGDSPETQYF. In DNA, the CDR3 is TGCAGTGCTAGCCGGGGCGACAGTCCAGAGACCCAGTACTTC. The rearrangement uses TRBV20-1 and TRBJ2-5, with D perhaps being TRBD1 or TRBD2 (5 bases each). Per germline, CDR1 DFQATT and CDR2 SNEGSKA (reference sequence). This CDR3 has 14 amino acids. The V gene lost 3 bases and the J gene lost 4 bases, with 15 bases spanning the gap.

In this sample, this clonotype turned up many times. This chain links TRBV29-1 with TRBJ1-1, with unresolved D. This CDR3 region has 14 residues. Germline V gene data show CDR1 as SQVTM and CDR2 as ANQGSEA. The V end was cut by 4 bases, the J end by 0 bases, with 12 bases between. As DNA, the CDR3 is TGCAGCGTTGTGGCGGGCAGCTTGAACACTGAAGCTTTCTTT. This gives the protein CSVVAGSLNTEAFF.

This clonotype was seen only a few times. A read error is possible here, since a much larger clone lies one base away. In this CDR3 the conserved last residue, phenylalanine or tryptophan, is missing, so a read error is likely. The chain is built from TRBV7-2 and TRBJ2-3; D is undetermined. CDR3 length: 13 residues. CDR1 is SGHTA, CDR2 FQGNSA, per germline. V was trimmed by 3 bases and J by 2 bases, leaving 6 bases between them. DNA of the CDR3: TGTGCCAGCAGCTTCCGCCCCACAGATACGCAGTATTTG. This translates into CASSFRPTDTQYL.

This chain joins TRBV29-1 and TRBJ2-2; TRBD1 agrees at 11 bases. The CDR3 is 16 residues long. Per germline, CDR1 SQVTM and CDR2 ANQGSEA. V trimming: 0 bases; J trimming: 4 bases; junction bases outside the gene matches: 4. CDR3 residues: CSVEDGTGGGTGELFF. Here the CDR3 DNA reads TGCAGCGTTGAAGATGGGACAGGGGGAGGCACCGGGGAGCTGTTTTTT.

This clonotype was counted at least ten times. The chain is built from TRBV12-3 or TRBV12-4 and TRBJ1-1; maybe TRBD1 (5 bases). The CDR3 is made up of 16 amino acids. Trimming pared 3 bases from V and 0 bases from J, leaving 14 bases between. The CDR3 protein is CASSFISRQLNTEAFF. CDR3 DNA: TGTGCCAGCAGTTTTATCTCTAGACAGCTGAACACTGAAGCTTTCTTT.

This clonotype has at least ten counts. This chain links TRBV12-3 or TRBV12-4 with TRBJ2-2; D could derive from TRBD1 or TRBD2 (6 bases each). Trimming took off 8 bases at V and 10 bases at J, with 14 bases between the two ends. The CDR3 is 12 amino acids. The CDR3, as DNA: TGTGCCAGCCGCCCGAGGGGGGAGGAGCTGTTTTTT. As protein: CASRPRGEELFF.

In this sample, this clonotype turned up many times. The V and J genes are TRBV25-1 and TRBJ1-5; 11 positions match TRBD1. Losses at the gene ends were 5 bases for V and 4 bases for J; bases not matched to a gene: 13. The germline V gene encodes CDR1 MGHDK and CDR2 SYGVNS. The CDR3 loop spans 18 amino acids. CDR3 loop: CASSTHASGTGGNQPQHF. The CDR3 DNA reads as TGTGCCAGCAGTACTCACGCCTCCGGGACAGGGGGGAATCAGCCCCAGCATTTT.

This clonotype was observed many times. The chain has TRBV20-1 and TRBJ1-1; TRBD1 matches 9 bases. Germline V lookup: CDR1 DFQATT, CDR2 SNEGSKA (reference sequence). Trimming removed 3 bases from V and 3 bases from J; junction bases left unmatched: 2. This CDR3 contains 13 residues. CDR3: CSASGTGYTEAFF. The CDR3 coding sequence is TGCAGTGCTAGTGGGACAGGGTACACTGAAGCTTTCTTT.

This clonotype showed up many times. Sequence at one end of the junction differs from germline and may be a read error. This sequence joins TRBV12-3 or TRBV12-4 and TRBJ2-4; D assignment may be TRBD1 or TRBD2 (5 bases each). CDR3 length: 13 amino acids. Here the CDR3 DNA reads TGTGCCAGCAGTTTCGGGGCCTCGAACATTAAGTACTTC. Translating it yields CASSFGASNIKYF.

At least ten counts were recorded for this clonotype. The rearrangement links TRBV5-1 to TRBJ1-2, with 10 bases that match TRBD1. CDR1 is SGHRS and CDR2 is YFSETQ in the germline V gene. This CDR3 contains 14 residues. The ends lost 4 bases at V and 6 bases at J; junction bases unmatched: 6. The CDR3 is CASSLDRGLHGYTF. As DNA, the CDR3 is TGCGCCAGCAGCCTAGACAGGGGGCTTCATGGCTACACCTTC. Supplemented by reference TRBV5-1 and TRBJ1-2, the full variable domain reads KAGVTQTPRYLIKTRGQQVTLSCSPISGHRSVSWYQQTPGQGLQFLFEYFSETQRNKGNFPGRFSGRQFSNSRSEMNVSTLELGDSALYLCASSLDRGLHGYTFGSGTRLTVV.

This clonotype was seen repeatedly, ten times or more. The chain employs TRBV20-1 and TRBJ2-7; D is tentatively TRBD1 or TRBD2 (5 bases each). The germline V gene encodes CDR1 DFQATT and CDR2 SNEGSKA (reference sequence). The CDR3 loop spans 16 amino acids. V lost 0 bases, J lost 5 bases, and 20 bases lay in between. The CDR3 DNA sequence: TGCAGTGCTAGAGATATTCTCCGGGACCATCCCCACGAGCAGTACTTC. Its protein product is CSARDILRDHPHEQYF.

At least ten counts were recorded for this clonotype. The chain joins TRBV12-3 or TRBV12-4 to TRBJ2-5, with D possibly TRBD2 on 5 matching bases. This CDR3 is built from 14 residues. The V end lost 6 bases, the J end lost 5 bases, and 16 bases lay between the germline ends. CDR3 in amino acids: CASRASPSRETQYF. The CDR3 region has the DNA TGTGCCAGCAGGGCTAGCCCGTCCCGGGAGACCCAGTACTTC.